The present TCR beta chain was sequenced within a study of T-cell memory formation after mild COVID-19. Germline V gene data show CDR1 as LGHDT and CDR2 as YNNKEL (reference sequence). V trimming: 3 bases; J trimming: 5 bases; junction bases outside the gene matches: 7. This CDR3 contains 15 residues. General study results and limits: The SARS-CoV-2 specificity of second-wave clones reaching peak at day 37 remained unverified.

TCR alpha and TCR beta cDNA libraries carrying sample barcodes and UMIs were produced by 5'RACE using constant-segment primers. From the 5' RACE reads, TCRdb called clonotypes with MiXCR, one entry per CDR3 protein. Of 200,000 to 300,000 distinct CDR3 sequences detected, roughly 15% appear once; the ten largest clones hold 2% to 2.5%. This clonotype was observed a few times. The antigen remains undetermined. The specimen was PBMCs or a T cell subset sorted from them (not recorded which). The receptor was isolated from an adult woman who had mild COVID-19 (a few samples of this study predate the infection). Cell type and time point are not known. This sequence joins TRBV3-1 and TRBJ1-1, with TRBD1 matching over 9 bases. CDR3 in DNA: TGTGCCAGCAGCCATTCCGGACAGGGGAAAACTGAAGCTTTCTTT. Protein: CASSHSGQGKTEAFF.